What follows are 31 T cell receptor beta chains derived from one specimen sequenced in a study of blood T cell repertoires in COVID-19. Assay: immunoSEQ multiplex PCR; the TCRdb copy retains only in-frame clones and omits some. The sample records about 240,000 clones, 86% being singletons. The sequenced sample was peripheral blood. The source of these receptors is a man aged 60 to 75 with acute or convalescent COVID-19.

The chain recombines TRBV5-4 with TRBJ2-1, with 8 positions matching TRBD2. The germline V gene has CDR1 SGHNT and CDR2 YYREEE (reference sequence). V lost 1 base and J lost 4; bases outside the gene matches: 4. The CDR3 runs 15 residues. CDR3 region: CASSLIGGGYNEQFF. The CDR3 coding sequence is TGTGCCAGCAGCTTGATCGGGGGGGGTTACAATGAGCAGTTCTTC.

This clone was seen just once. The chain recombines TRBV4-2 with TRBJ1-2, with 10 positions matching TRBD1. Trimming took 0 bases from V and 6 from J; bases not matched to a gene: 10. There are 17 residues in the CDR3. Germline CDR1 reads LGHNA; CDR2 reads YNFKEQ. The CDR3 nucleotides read TGTGCCAGCAGCCAAGATCGGGACAGGGGAGAAAGGAATGGCTACACCTTC. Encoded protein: CASSQDRDRGERNGYTF.

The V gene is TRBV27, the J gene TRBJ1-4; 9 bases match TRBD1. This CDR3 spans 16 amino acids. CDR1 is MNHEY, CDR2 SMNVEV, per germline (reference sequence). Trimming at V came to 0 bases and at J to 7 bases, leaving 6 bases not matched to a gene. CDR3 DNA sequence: TGTGCCAGCAGTTTATCCAGCGGACAGGGGAGTGAAAAACTGTTTTTT. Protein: CASSLSSGQGSEKLFF.

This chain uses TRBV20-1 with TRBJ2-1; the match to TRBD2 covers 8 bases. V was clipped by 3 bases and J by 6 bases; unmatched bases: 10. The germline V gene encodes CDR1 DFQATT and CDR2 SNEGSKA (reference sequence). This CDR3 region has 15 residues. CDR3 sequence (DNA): TGCAGTGCTAGTGAGCGGGAGAAGATTGTCAATGAGCAGTTCTTC. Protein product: CSASEREKIVNEQFF.

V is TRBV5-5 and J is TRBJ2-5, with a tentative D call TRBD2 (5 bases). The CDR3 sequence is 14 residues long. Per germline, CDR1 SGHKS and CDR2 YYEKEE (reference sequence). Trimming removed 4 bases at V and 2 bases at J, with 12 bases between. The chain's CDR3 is CASSAPGVQETQYF. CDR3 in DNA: TGTGCCAGCAGCGCACCCGGGGTACAAGAGACCCAGTACTTC.

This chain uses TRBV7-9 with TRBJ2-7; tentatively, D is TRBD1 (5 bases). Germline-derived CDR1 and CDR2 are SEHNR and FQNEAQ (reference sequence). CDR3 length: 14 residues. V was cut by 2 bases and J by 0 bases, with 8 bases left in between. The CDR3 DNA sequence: TGTGCCAGCAGCTTACAGGGCCACTCCTACGAGCAGTACTTC. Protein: CASSLQGHSYEQYF.

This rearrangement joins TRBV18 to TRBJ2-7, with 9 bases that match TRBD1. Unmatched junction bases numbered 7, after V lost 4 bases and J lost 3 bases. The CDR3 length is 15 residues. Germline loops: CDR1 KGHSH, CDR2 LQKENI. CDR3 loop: CASSRRPGQGYEQYF. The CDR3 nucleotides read TGTGCCAGCTCACGACGACCGGGACAGGGCTACGAGCAGTACTTC.

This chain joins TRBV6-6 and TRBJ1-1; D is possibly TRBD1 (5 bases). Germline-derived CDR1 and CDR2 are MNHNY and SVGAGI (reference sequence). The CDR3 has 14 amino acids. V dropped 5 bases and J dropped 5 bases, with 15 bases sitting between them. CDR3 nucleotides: TGTGCCAGCAGTCCCCGGATTAAGGGGACTGAAGCTTTCTTT. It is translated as CASSPRIKGTEAFF.

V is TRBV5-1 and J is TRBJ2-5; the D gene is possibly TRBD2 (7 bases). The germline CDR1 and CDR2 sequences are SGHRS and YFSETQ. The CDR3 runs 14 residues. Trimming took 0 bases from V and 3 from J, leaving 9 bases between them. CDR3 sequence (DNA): TGCGCCAGCAGCTTGGGGGGGGGCGAAGAGACCCAGTACTTC. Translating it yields CASSLGGGEETQYF.

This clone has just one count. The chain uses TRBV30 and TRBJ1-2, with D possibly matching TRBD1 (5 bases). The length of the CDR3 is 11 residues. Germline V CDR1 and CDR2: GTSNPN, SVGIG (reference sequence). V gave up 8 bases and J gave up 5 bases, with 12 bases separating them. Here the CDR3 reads CAESQGYGYTF. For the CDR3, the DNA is TGTGCCGAGAGTCAGGGATATGGCTACACCTTC. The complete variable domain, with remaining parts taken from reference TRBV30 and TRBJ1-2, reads SQTIHQWPATLVQPVGSPLSLECTVEGTSNPNLYWYRQAAGRGLQLLFYSVGIGQISSEVPQNLSASRPQDRQFILSSKKLLLSDSGFYLCAESQGYGYTFGSGTRLTVV.

The CDR3 bases are TGTGCCAGCAGCTTACAGGGGGAAGTTGTTGGCTACGAGCAGTACTTC. Translated: CASSLQGEVVGYEQYF. V is TRBV11-3 and J is TRBJ2-7; TRBD1 matches at 7 bases. Per germline, CDR1 SGHNT and CDR2 YENEEA. With 2 bases clipped from V and 3 bases from J, the junction kept 10 bases outside the gene matches. This CDR3 region has 16 residues.

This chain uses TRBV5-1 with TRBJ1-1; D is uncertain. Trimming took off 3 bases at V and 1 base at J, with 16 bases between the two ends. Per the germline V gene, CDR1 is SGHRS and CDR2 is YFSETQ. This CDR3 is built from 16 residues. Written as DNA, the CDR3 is TGCGCCAGCAGCTCTGGGTCGGCCAGGCGGAACACTGAAGCTTTCTTT. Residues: CASSSGSARRNTEAFF.

For the CDR3, the DNA is TGTGCCAGCAGTTTACGGACAGGGTGGACTGAAGCTTTCTTT. It is translated as CASSLRTGWTEAFF. V is TRBV28 and J is TRBJ1-1; 8 positions agree with TRBD1. The CDR3 consists of 14 residues. The V gene's germline CDR1 is MDHEN and CDR2 SYDVKM. J was trimmed by 5 bases and V by 2 bases; bases with no gene match: 4.

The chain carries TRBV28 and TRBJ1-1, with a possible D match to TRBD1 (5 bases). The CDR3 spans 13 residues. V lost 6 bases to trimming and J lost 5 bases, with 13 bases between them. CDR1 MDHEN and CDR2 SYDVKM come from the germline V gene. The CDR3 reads CASSLRGRTEAFF. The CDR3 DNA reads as TGTGCCAGCAGCTTACGGGGGAGGACTGAAGCTTTCTTT.

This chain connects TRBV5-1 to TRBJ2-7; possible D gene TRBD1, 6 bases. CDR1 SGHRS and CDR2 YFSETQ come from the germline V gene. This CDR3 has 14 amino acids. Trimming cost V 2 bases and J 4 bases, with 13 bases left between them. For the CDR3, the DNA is TGCGCCAGCAGCTTCCAGGGGCTGACGTACGAGCAGTACTTC. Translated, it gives CASSFQGLTYEQYF.

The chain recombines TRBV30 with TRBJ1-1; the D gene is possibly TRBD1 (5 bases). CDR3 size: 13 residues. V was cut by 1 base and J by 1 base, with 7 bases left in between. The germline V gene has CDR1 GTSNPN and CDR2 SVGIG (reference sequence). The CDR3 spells CAWSADRNTEAFF. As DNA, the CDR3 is TGTGCCTGGAGTGCCGACAGGAACACTGAAGCTTTCTTT.

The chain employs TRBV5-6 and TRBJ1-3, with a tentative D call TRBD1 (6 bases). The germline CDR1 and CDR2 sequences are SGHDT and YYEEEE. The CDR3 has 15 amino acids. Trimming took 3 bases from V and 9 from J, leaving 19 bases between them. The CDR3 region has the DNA TGTGCCAGCAGCTCCTTGGACAGCCGAGAAATCACCATATATTTT. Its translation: CASSSLDSREITIYF.

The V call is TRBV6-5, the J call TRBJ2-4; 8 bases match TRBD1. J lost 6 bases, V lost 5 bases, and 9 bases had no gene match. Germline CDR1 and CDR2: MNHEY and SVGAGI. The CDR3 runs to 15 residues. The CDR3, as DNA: TGTGCCAGCAGTACACCAACCGGACAGGGAAACATTCAGTACTTC. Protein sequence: CASSTPTGQGNIQYF.

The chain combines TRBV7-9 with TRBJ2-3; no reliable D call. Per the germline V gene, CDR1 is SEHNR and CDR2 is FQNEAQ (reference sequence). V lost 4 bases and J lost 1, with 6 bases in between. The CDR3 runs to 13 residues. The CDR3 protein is CASSSSGTDTQYF. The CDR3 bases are TGTGCCAGCAGCTCTTCGGGCACAGATACGCAGTATTTT.

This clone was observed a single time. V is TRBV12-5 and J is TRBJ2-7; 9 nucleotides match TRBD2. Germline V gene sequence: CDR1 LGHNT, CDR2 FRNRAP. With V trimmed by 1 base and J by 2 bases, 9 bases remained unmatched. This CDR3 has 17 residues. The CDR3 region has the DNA TGTGCTAGTGGTTTGGCATTAGCGGGAGAGGGTACCTACGAGCAGTACTTC. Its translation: CASGLALAGEGTYEQYF.

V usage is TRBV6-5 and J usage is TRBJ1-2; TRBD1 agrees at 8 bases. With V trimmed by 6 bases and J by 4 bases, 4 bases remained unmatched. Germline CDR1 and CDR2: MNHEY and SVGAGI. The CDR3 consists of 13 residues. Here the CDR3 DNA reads TGTGCCAGCAGGTCAGGGGGCGCCTATGGCTACACCTTC. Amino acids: CASRSGGAYGYTF.

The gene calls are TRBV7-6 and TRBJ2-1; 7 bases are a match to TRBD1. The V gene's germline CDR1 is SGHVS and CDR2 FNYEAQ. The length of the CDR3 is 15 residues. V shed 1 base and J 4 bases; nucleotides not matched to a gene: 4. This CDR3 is CASSLEGQIYNEQFF. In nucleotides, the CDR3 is TGTGCCAGCAGCTTAGAGGGACAGATTTACAATGAGCAGTTCTTC. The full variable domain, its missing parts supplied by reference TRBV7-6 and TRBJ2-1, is GAGVSQSPRYKVTKRGQDVALRCDPISGHVSLYWYRQALGQGPEFLTYFNYEAQQDKSGLPNDRFSAERPEGSISTLTIQRTEQRDSAMYRCASSLEGQIYNEQFFGPGTRLTVL.

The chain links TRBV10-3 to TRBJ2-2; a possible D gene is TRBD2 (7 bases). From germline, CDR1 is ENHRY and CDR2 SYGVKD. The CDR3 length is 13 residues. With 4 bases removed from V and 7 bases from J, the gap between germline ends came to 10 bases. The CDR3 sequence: CAISGGGGGELFF. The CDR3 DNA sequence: TGTGCCATCAGTGGGGGGGGCGGCGGGGAGCTGTTTTTT.

The CDR3 nucleotides are TGCGCCAGCAGCTTGGATGGACACGCCTACGAGCAGTACTTC. The encoded protein is CASSLDGHAYEQYF. The V gene is TRBV5-1, the J gene TRBJ2-7, with D perhaps matching TRBD1 (5 bases). Trimming shortened V by 0 bases and J by 2 bases, and 9 bases separated the two germline ends. Germline values: CDR1 SGHRS, CDR2 YFSETQ. This CDR3 region has 14 residues.

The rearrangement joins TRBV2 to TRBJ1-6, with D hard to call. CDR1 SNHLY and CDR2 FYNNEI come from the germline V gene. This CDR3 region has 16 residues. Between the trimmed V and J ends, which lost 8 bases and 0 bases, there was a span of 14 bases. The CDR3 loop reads CASSSEARSYNSPLHF. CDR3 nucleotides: TGTGCCAGCTCCTCGGAGGCCCGCTCCTATAATTCACCCCTCCACTTT.

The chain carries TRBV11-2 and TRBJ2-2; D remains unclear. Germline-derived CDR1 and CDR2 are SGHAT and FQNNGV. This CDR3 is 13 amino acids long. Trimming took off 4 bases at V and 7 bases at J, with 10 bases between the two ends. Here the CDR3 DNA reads TGTGCCAGCAGCTCTAAATACGGCGGGGAGCTGTTTTTT. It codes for CASSSKYGGELFF. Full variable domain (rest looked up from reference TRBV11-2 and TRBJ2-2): EAGVAQSPRYKIIEKRQSVAFWCNPISGHATLYWYQQILGQGPKLLIQFQNNGVVDDSQLPKDRFSAERLKGVDSTLKIQPAKLEDSAVYLCASSSKYGGELFFGEGSRLTVL.

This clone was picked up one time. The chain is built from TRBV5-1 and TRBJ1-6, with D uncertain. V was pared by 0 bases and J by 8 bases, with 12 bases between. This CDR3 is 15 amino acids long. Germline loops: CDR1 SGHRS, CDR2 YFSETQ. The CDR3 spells CASSLEGLGDSPLHF. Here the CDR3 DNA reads TGCGCCAGCAGCTTGGAAGGACTCGGGGATTCACCCCTCCACTTT.

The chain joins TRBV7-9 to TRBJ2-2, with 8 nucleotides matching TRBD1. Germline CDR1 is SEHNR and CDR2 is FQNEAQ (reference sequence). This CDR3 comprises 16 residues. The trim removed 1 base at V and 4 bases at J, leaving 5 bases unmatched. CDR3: CASSLGGQGTTGELFF. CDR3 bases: TGTGCCAGCAGCTTAGGAGGACAGGGTACCACCGGGGAGCTGTTTTTT.

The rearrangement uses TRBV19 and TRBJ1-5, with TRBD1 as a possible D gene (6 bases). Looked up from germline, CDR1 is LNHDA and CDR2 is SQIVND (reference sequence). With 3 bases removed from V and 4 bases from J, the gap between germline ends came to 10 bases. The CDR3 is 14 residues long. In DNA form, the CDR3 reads TGTGCCAGTAGTATTGGGGGCAAGAATCAGCCCCAGCATTTT. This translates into CASSIGGKNQPQHF.

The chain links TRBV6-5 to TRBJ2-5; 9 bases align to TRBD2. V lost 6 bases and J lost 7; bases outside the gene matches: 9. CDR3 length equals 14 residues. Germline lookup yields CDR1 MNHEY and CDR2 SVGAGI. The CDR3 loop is CASRPLAGKGTQYF. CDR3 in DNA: TGTGCCAGCAGACCTCTAGCGGGGAAAGGGACCCAGTACTTC.

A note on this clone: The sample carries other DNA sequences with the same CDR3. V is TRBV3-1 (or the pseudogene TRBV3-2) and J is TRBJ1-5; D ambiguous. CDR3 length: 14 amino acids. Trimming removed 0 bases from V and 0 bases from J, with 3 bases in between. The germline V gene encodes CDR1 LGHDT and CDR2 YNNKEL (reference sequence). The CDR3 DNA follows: TGTGCCAGCAGCCAAGACCATAGCAATCAGCCCCAGCATTTT. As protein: CASSQDHSNQPQHF.